This TCR beta chain was identified during a study of CD8 T cells in Susac syndrome. Random-hexamer reverse transcription was applied to roughly 0.5 to 1 ug RNA. The method of amplification for TCR beta CDR3 was immunoSEQ multiplex PCR, covering 54 Vbeta and 13 Jbeta. One entry per CDR3 protein, called by TCRdb with MiXCR from the immunoSEQ multiplex PCR reads. This table has some 190,000 distinct CDR3 sequences, 90% to 97% appearing once. This CDR3 comprises 15 residues. Per germline, CDR1 KGHSH and CDR2 LQKENI. V was pared by 6 bases and J by 3 bases, with 8 bases of the junction left unmatched. High-throughput TCR beta sequencing covered peripheral CD8+ and CD4+ T cells. Negative isolation yielded CD8+ and CD4+ T cells; FACS enriched TEMRA cells.

The sample was CD4+ T cells from PBMCs. The TCR was taken from a human donor with multiple sclerosis. V is TRBV18 and J is TRBJ1-2, with 9 bases matching TRBD1. CDR3 DNA sequence: TGTGCCAGCTCTGCTACAGGGGGCTTCGACTATGGCTACACCTTC. Translating it yields CASSATGGFDYGYTF.